This record looks at one T cell receptor beta chain sequence and its context. Using immunoSEQ multiplex PCR, the repertoire was profiled, and TCRdb retains in-frame clones only, with some absent. The table includes 45,000 to 55,000 clones, about 86% detected once. CDR3 length: 13 residues. V lost 7 bases, J lost 6 bases, and 14 bases lay in between. The data stem from a study of blood T cell repertoires in COVID-19. Across the whole study: Sites across the United States, Italy and Spain contributed samples from acute and convalescent COVID-19.

The receptor comes from a man between 65 and 79 years old with active COVID-19. The sequenced sample was peripheral blood. The rearrangement joins TRBV12-3 or TRBV12-4 to TRBJ2-3, with D unclear. The CDR3 sequence: CASTLPDGDTQYF. The DNA of the CDR3 is TGTGCCAGCACCCTCCCTGACGGGGATACGCAGTATTTT.